This record looks at one T cell receptor (beta chain) sequence and its context. Original analysis: Amplification of reference gene primers was used by the study to estimate nucleated cell counts. The data were produced by immunoSEQ multiplex PCR, yet TCRdb's version contains in-frame clones alone and is incomplete. Clone size and V and J calls were adopted from that table, with D and trimming inferred from the DNA. The table includes 250,000 or so clones, 85% to 90% detected once. This sample was taken from a study of blood T cell repertoires in COVID-19. Study overall: The samples span acute and convalescent COVID-19 from the United States, Italy and Spain. Sources were T cells, B-cell-depleted T cells, or PBMCs; the material itself was cDNA or gDNA.

J gave up 1 base and V 2 bases, and 5 bases lay outside the gene matches. The CDR3 totals 15 residues. Germline CDR1 is MNHEY and CDR2 is SVGEGT. The sequence was obtained from a man at least 80 years old with acute or convalescent COVID-19. This chain uses TRBV6-2 or TRBV6-3 with TRBJ2-7, with TRBD2 matching over 7 bases. Sequences were obtained from peripheral blood. CDR3 DNA: TGTGCCAGCAGTTACGGCCAGCGGGGATCCTACGAGCAGTACTTC. The encoded protein is CASSYGQRGSYEQYF.